The 21 T cell receptor beta chains below come from one sample, sequenced in a study of blood T cell repertoires in COVID-19. Assay: immunoSEQ multiplex PCR; the TCRdb copy retains only in-frame clones and omits some. This table holds about 160,000 clones, approximately 85% found once. Source material: peripheral blood. The receptor source for this set is a middle-aged man who had recovered from COVID-19.

The chain uses TRBV4-3 and TRBJ1-4, with D tentatively TRBD1 (6 bases). The CDR3 loop spans 16 amino acids. Germline-derived CDR1 and CDR2 are LGHNA and YSLEER. Trimming pared 1 base from V and 3 bases from J, leaving 12 bases between. This CDR3 is CASSQGQGRANEKLFF. The DNA for the CDR3 is TGCGCCAGCAGCCAAGGGCAGGGGAGGGCTAATGAAAAACTGTTTTTT.

This chain connects TRBV15 to TRBJ2-5; a weak D match, TRBD2 (5 bases). V lost 5 bases and J lost 1, with 11 bases in between. The germline V gene has CDR1 LNHNV and CDR2 YYDKDF (reference sequence). The CDR3 runs 14 residues. The CDR3 is CATSGREPQETQYF. Here the CDR3 DNA reads TGTGCCACCAGCGGCCGGGAACCCCAAGAGACCCAGTACTTC.

The chain is built from TRBV2 and TRBJ1-4, with D tentatively TRBD1 (5 bases). The V end was cut by 4 bases, the J end by 2 bases, with 11 bases between. CDR1 is SNHLY and CDR2 is FYNNEI in the germline V gene. The CDR3 has 15 residues. The CDR3 nucleotides are TGTGCCAGCAGTGCAGGGTTACGGACTAATGAAAAACTGTTTTTT. Amino acids: CASSAGLRTNEKLFF.

The chain carries TRBV30 and TRBJ1-1, with D hard to call. The CDR3 is 14 amino acids. Trimming took 3 bases from V and 1 from J, leaving 12 bases between them. From germline, CDR1 is GTSNPN and CDR2 SVGIG (reference sequence). CDR3 nucleotides: TGTGCCTGGAGGGGCAATTCTCCGAACACTGAAGCTTTCTTT. It yields the protein CAWRGNSPNTEAFF.

V and J are TRBV7-9 and TRBJ2-1, with D perhaps TRBD2 (6 bases). Germline V gene data show CDR1 as SEHNR and CDR2 as FQNEAQ (reference sequence). The V end was cut by 5 bases, the J end by 3 bases, with 29 bases between. The CDR3 is 20 residues long. This CDR3 is CASSIQYPPGGADIYNEQFF. The CDR3 DNA sequence: TGTGCCAGCAGCATACAGTACCCCCCCGGCGGGGCGGATATCTACAATGAGCAGTTCTTC.

The genes are TRBV5-4 and TRBJ2-7; the match to TRBD1 covers 10 bases. The ends lost 3 bases at V and 5 bases at J; junction bases unmatched: 8. Germline CDR1 SGHNT, CDR2 YYREEE (reference sequence). The CDR3 is 15 residues long. CDR3: CASSSSGTGENEQYF. The CDR3 DNA reads TGTGCCAGCAGCTCCTCCGGGACAGGGGAAAACGAGCAGTACTTC.

CDR3 sequence (DNA): TGTGCCAGCAGCCTTCGGAGGACCGGGACCGGGGAGCTGTTTTTT. It translates to CASSLRRTGTGELFF. The chain combines TRBV7-2 with TRBJ2-2; possible D gene TRBD2, 5 bases. This CDR3 is 15 amino acids long. The germline gives CDR1 SGHTA, CDR2 FQGNSA. V was pared by 5 bases and J by 5 bases, with 15 bases between.

In DNA form, the CDR3 reads TGTGCCAGCAGTTACTCGAGAGGGGGCGCGGAGGACATTCAGTACTTC. It translates to CASSYSRGGAEDIQYF. V and J are TRBV6-2 or TRBV6-3 and TRBJ2-4; the match to TRBD1 covers 7 bases. Trimming cost V 0 bases and J 8 bases; bases outside gene matches: 10. The CDR3 spans 16 residues. Germline V gene sequence: CDR1 MNHEY, CDR2 SVGEGT.

Many counts were recorded for this clone. This chain joins TRBV7-9 and TRBJ2-1, with 9 bases matching TRBD1. V gave up 5 bases and J gave up 4 bases; unmatched junction bases: 9. The CDR3 extends over 16 amino acids. Germline V lookup: CDR1 SEHNR, CDR2 FQNEAQ (reference sequence). The CDR3: CASSGSKGQGYNEQFF. DNA for the CDR3: TGTGCCAGCAGCGGTAGCAAGGGACAGGGTTACAATGAGCAGTTCTTC.

This chain links TRBV9 with TRBJ2-7; 7 nucleotides align to TRBD1. Unmatched junction bases numbered 5, after V lost 0 bases and J lost 2 bases. Per the germline V gene, CDR1 is SGDLS and CDR2 is YYNGEE. This CDR3 is built from 15 residues. The CDR3 reads CASSVEGDRAYEQYF. The CDR3 coding sequence is TGTGCCAGCAGCGTAGAGGGGGACAGAGCCTACGAGCAGTACTTC. Combining the CDR3 with reference TRBV9 and TRBJ2-7 gives the whole variable domain DSGVTQTPKHLITATGQRVTLRCSPRSGDLSVYWYQQSLDQGLQFLIQYYNGEERAKGNILERFSAQQFPDLHSELNLSSLELGDSALYFCASSVEGDRAYEQYFGPGTRLTVT.

The CDR3 reads CASSLSVRGTEAFF. The CDR3 DNA reads as TGTGCCAGCAGTTTATCGGTTAGGGGCACTGAAGCTTTCTTT. The gene calls are TRBV27 and TRBJ1-1; perhaps TRBD1 as D (5 bases). CDR3 size: 14 residues. Germline V gives CDR1 MNHEY, CDR2 SMNVEV (reference sequence). The V gene lost 0 bases and the J gene lost 4 bases, with 9 bases spanning the gap.

J is TRBJ2-7 and V is TRBV19; D gene unclear. V lost 5 bases and J 5 bases, leaving 13 bases between the germline ends. The CDR3 consists of 13 residues. Germline CDR1 reads LNHDA; CDR2 reads SQIVND (reference sequence). The CDR3 is CASSRQRGDEQYF. The CDR3 DNA reads as TGTGCCAGTAGTCGCCAGCGTGGAGACGAGCAGTACTTC.

J is TRBJ1-5 and V is TRBV6-6, with TRBD1 matching 9 bases. The CDR3 has 15 residues. The trim removed 6 bases at V and 6 bases at J, leaving 9 bases unmatched. Germline V gene sequence: CDR1 MNHNY, CDR2 SVGAGI (reference sequence). In DNA form, the CDR3 reads TGTGCCAGCAGCCCCGGGACAGGGTATGGTCAGCCCCAGCATTTT. Translation gives CASSPGTGYGQPQHF.

This clone showed up just once. V usage is TRBV9 and J usage is TRBJ1-3, with 7 bases fitting TRBD1. J was trimmed by 0 bases and V by 3 bases; bases with no gene match: 9. The CDR3 runs 17 residues. The germline V gene encodes CDR1 SGDLS and CDR2 YYNGEE. The CDR3 loop reads CASSAMGQLPSGNTIYF. In nucleotides, the CDR3 is TGTGCCAGCAGCGCTATGGGACAGCTACCCTCTGGAAACACCATATATTTT.

V is TRBV18 and J is TRBJ1-2, with unresolved D. Germline CDR1 is KGHSH and CDR2 is LQKENI. V dropped 3 bases and J dropped 12 bases, with 14 bases sitting between them. The CDR3 spans 12 residues. CDR3: CASSPLDSLDTF. CDR3 in DNA: TGTGCCAGCTCACCCTTGGACTCCCTCGACACCTTC.

This clone was counted only a few times. The rearrangement uses TRBV9 and TRBJ1-4; perhaps TRBD1 as D (5 bases). The V gene lost 5 bases and the J gene lost 0 bases, with 8 bases spanning the gap. Germline V CDR1 and CDR2: SGDLS, YYNGEE. The CDR3 consists of 14 residues. CDR3 loop: CASSATATNEKLFF. CDR3 nucleotide sequence: TGTGCCAGCAGTGCGACAGCAACTAATGAAAAACTGTTTTTT.

V is TRBV14 and J is TRBJ2-4; 9 nucleotides match TRBD1. With 7 bases clipped from V and 3 bases from J, the junction kept 13 bases outside the gene matches. The CDR3 length is 17 residues. CDR1 SGHDN and CDR2 FVKESK come from the germline V gene. The CDR3 nucleotides read TGTGCCAGCACCGGGACAGGGTTAGTGTTGGGCAAAAACATTCAGTACTTC. Its translation is CASTGTGLVLGKNIQYF. The entire variable domain, with the rest obtained from reference TRBV14 and TRBJ2-4, is as follows: EAGVTQFPSHSVIEKGQTVTLRCDPISGHDNLYWYRRVMGKEIKFLLHFVKESKQDESGMPNNRFLAERTGGTYSTLKVQPAELEDSGVYFCASTGTGLVLGKNIQYFGAGTRLSVL.

This clone was found once. The chain has TRBV13 and TRBJ2-7; D is perhaps TRBD2 (5 bases). The V gene lost 5 bases and the J gene lost 9 bases, with 17 bases spanning the gap. CDR3 length equals 13 residues. Per the germline V gene, CDR1 is PRHDT and CDR2 is FYEKMQ (reference sequence). The DNA for the CDR3 is TGTGCCAGCAGCCGAGGAGGCCCAGTGGGGCAGTACTTC. Translated, it gives CASSRGGPVGQYF.

This chain's CDR3 is CASRPGLASDEQFF. The CDR3, as DNA: TGCGCCAGCAGACCCGGGTTAGCGAGCGATGAGCAGTTCTTC. The chain links TRBV4-1 to TRBJ2-1, with D tentatively TRBD2 (5 bases). The germline V gene encodes CDR1 MGHRA and CDR2 YSYEKL. The CDR3 consists of 14 residues. The V end was cut by 6 bases, the J end by 8 bases, with 17 bases between.

V usage is TRBV5-5 and J usage is TRBJ2-7; 12 positions match TRBD1. V lost 3 bases to trimming and J lost 1 base; unmatched junction nucleotides: 5. Per germline, CDR1 SGHKS and CDR2 YYEKEE (reference sequence). The CDR3 has 16 residues. CDR3 nucleotide sequence: TGTGCCAGCAGCTCACCGGGACAGGGGGCTTCCTACGAGCAGTACTTC. As protein: CASSSPGQGASYEQYF.

The CDR3 region has the DNA TGTGCCAGCAGTTCTCAAGGGGTTCAGCCCCAGCATTTT. It is translated as CASSSQGVQPQHF. The J gene is TRBJ1-5, the V gene TRBV12-3 or TRBV12-4; D possibly corresponds to TRBD1 (5 bases). The CDR3 has 13 residues. The V and J ends lost 4 bases and 6 bases respectively, with 10 bases between them.